This T cell receptor beta chain comes out of a study of blood T cell repertoires in COVID-19. Study-wide background: In each case, the material was cDNA or gDNA derived from T cells, B-cell-depleted T cells, or PBMCs.

V dropped 4 bases and J dropped 5 bases, with 9 bases sitting between them. CDR1 and CDR2 (germline): LGHNA, YNFKEQ. This CDR3 spans 14 amino acids. Profiling relied on immunoSEQ multiplex PCR, and the TCRdb table lists in-frame clones only, not all of them. The table lists about 78,000 clones, about nine tenths of them singletons. The chain is built from TRBV4-2 and TRBJ1-6; TRBD1 is a possible D gene (6 bases). This TCR was recovered from an older woman with acute or convalescent COVID-19. Sequenced input: peripheral blood. Here the CDR3 DNA reads TGTGCCAGCAGCCTGGACAGCGATAATTCACCCCTCCACTTT. Translation: CASSLDSDNSPLHF.